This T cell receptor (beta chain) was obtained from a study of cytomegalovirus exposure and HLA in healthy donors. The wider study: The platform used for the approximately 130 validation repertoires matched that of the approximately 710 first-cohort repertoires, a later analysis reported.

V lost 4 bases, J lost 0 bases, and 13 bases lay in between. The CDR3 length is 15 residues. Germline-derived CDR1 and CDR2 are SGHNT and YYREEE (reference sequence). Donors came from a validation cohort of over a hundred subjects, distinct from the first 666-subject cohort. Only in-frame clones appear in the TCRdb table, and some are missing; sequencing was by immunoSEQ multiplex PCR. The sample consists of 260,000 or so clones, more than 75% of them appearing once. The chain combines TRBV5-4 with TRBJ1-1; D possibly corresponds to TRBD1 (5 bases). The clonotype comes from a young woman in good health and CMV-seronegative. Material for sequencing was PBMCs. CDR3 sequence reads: CASSPVKTVNTEAFF. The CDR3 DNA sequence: TGTGCCAGCAGCCCGGTAAAGACAGTGAACACTGAAGCTTTCTTT.